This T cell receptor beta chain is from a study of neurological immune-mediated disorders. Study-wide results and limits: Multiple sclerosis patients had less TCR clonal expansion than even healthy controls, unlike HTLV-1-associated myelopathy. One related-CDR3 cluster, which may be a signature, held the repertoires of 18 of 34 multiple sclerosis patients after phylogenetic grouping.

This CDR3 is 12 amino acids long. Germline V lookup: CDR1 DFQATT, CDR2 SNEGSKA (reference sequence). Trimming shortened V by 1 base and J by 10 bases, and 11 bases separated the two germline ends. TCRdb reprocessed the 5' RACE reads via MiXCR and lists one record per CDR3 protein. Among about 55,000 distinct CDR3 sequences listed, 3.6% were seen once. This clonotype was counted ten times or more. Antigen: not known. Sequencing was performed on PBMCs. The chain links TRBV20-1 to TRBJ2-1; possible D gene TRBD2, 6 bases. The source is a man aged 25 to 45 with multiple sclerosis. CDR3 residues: CSARVPGAEQFF. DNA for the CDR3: TGCAGTGCTAGAGTACCGGGAGCGGAGCAGTTCTTC.